The sequence of this T cell receptor beta chain was determined in a study of T-cell memory formation after mild COVID-19. Study-wide results and limits: There was no confirmation that second-wave clones peaking on day 37 were SARS-CoV-2 specific. A second wave expanding day 15 to 37 was CD4+-biased; contracting clones were balanced.

Using constant-segment primers, 5'RACE produced TCR alpha and TCR beta cDNA libraries carrying sample barcodes and UMIs. TCRdb reanalysed the 5' RACE reads using MiXCR and keeps one entry per CDR3 protein. Of around 300,000 distinct CDR3 sequences in the sample, 10% to 15% are singletons; the top ten hold around 21%. Regarding this clonotype: Its antigen is unidentified.

Germline-derived CDR1 and CDR2 are GTSNPN and SVGIG (reference sequence). The CDR3 consists of 14 residues. The V and J ends lost 3 bases and 7 bases, in that order; junction bases with no gene match: 10. The TCR was taken from a man younger than 30 who had mild COVID-19 (a few samples of this study predate the infection). Cell type and time point are not known. The sample consisted of PBMCs or a T cell subset sorted from them (not recorded which). The genes are TRBV30 and TRBJ2-7; TRBD1 aligns across 9 bases. Here the CDR3 reads CAWSGTGILREQYF. In DNA form, the CDR3 reads TGTGCCTGGAGCGGGACAGGGATATTGCGTGAGCAGTACTTC.